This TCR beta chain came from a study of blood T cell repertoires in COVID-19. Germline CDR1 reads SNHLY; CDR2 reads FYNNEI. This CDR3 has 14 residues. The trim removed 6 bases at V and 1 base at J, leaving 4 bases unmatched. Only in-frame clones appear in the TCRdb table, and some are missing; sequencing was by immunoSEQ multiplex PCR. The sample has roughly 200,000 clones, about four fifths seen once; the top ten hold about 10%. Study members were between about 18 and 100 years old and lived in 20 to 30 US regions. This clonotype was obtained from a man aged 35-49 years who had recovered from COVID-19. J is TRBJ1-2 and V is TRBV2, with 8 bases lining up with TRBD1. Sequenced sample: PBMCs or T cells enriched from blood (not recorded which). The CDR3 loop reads CASSGQGLNYGYTF. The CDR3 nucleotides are TGTGCCAGCAGCGGACAGGGCCTTAACTATGGCTACACCTTC.